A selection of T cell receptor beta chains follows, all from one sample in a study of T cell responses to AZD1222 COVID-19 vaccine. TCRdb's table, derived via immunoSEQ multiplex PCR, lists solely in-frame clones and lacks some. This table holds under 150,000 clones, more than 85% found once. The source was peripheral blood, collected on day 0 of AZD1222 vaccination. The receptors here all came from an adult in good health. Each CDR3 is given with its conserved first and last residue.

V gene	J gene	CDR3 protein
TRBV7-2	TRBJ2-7	CASSLGTGEYEQYF
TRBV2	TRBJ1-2	CASTLRQVANYGYTF
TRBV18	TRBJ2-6	CASSPWSSGANVLTF
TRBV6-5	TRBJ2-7	CASSPGGTYEQYF
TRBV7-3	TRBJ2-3	CASRRGGSTDTQYF
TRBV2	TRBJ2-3	CASSALASGTDTQYF
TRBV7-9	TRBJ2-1	CASSLVGIGNEQFF
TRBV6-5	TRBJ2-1	CASSLAGSYNEQFF
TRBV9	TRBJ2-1	CASSEWTGGLFF
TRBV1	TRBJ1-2	CTSSHKSEGYTF
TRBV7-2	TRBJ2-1	CASQKDPGVNEQFF
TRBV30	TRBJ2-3	CAWSIGNTDTQYF
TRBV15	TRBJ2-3	CATSRDPELAVPQRDTQYF
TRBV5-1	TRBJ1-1	CASSLGQGVYTEAFF
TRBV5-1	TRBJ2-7	CASSLLTGPYEQYF
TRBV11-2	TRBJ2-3	CASGVGLTQYF
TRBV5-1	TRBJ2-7	CASSGSGGSSYEQYF
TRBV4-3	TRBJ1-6	CASSQDYGRGRHNSPLHF
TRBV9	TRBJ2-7	CASSRTGDLGEQYF
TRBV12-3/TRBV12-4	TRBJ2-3	CASSLGDSNTQYF
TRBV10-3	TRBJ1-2	CAISESSGRAYYGYTF
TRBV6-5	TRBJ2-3	CASMRGGSDTQYF
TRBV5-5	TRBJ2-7	CASSLGAGNEQYF
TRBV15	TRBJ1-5	CATSRGTGWGYSNQPQHF
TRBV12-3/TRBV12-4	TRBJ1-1	CASSLDRTREAFF
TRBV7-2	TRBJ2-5	CASSEVQGLGGETQYF
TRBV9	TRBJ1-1	CAISIQTVNTEAFF
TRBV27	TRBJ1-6	CASSPTGFYNSPLHF
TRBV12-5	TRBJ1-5	CASGLYRDRGNQPQHF
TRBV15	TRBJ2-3	CATSNTRSSDTQYF
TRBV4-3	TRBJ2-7	CASSQGHRGLYEQYF
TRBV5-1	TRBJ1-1	CASKPFLEGPRAFF
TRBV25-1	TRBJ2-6	CASSGRDRAGANVLTF
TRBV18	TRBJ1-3	CASSPRLPSGNTIYF
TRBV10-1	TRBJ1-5	CASSESGGVSSQPQHF
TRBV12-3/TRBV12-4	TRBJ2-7	CASAVLHYEQYF
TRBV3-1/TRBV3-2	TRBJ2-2	CASSLWGTGELFF
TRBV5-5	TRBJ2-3	CASSLDPALSTDTQYF
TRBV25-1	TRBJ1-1	CASRPLGQGTEAFF
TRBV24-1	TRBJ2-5	CATSRGQGKETQYF
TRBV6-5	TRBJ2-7	CASSYSAQGLAYEQYF
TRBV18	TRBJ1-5	CASSPPNFDQPQHF
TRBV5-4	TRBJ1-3	CASSLTGLSNTIYF
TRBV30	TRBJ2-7	CAWSVLSGGPGEQYF
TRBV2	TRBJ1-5	CATGQVSGASNQPQHF
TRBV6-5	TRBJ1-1	CASSPSGGRDTEAFF
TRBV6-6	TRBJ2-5	CASTLRLAGSRETQYF
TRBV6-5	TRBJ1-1	CASSFGQKNTEAFF
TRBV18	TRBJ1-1	CASSPTGRITEAFF
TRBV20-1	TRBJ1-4	CSASLQGGKLFF
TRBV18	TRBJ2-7	CASSLRGLYEQYF
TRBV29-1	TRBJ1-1	CSVGDTGRGTEAFF
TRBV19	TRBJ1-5	CASSRYNQPQHF
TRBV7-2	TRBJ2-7	CASSAAASTQQYF
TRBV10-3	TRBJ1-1	CAIRRGVNTEAFF
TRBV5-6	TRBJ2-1	CASSITTPGPYNEQFF
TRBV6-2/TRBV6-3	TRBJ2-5	CASSARNPPQETQYF